This T cell receptor beta chain appears in the sequencing data of a study of blood T cell repertoires in COVID-19. About the study: In each case, the material was cDNA or gDNA derived from T cells, B-cell-depleted T cells, or PBMCs.

Generated by immunoSEQ multiplex PCR, the TCRdb table keeps only in-frame clones and is missing some. Of roughly 220,000 clones listed, around 86% are singletons. This CDR3 spans 15 amino acids. Trimming took off 0 bases at V and 1 base at J, with 7 bases between the two ends. The germline V gene encodes CDR1 LGHNA and CDR2 YSLEER. Ages ranged from roughly 18 to 100 years, with residence in about two dozen US areas. Grouping used clinical history reported by participants in a survey and questionnaire. This receptor was taken from a woman between 40 and 55 years old with acute COVID-19. Sequencing was done on a sample of PBMCs or T cells enriched from blood (not recorded which). This chain uses TRBV4-3 with TRBJ1-3; D remains unclear. Here the CDR3 DNA reads TGCGCCAGCAGCCAAGATCGGGGTTCTGGAAACACCATATATTTT. Protein sequence: CASSQDRGSGNTIYF.